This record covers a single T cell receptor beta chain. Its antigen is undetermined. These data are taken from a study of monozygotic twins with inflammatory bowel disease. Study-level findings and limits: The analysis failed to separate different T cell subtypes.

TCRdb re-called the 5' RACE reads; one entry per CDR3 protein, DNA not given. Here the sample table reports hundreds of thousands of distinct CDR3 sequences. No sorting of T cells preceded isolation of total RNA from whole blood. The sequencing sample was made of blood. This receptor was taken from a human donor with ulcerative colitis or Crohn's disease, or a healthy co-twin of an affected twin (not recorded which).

The CDR3 sequence: CASGGGNTIYF. The chain combines TRBV6-5 with TRBJ1-3; lacking DNA, the TRBD1 call made by TCRdb goes unchecked. Germline V lookup: CDR1 MNHEY, CDR2 SVGAGI. The CDR3 totals 11 residues.